What follows are 25 T cell receptor beta chains derived from one specimen sequenced in a study of T-cell reconstitution after alpha-beta-depleted transplantation in children. Library preparation (for TCRbeta) was performed with unique molecular identifiers. TCRdb ran MiXCR on the PCR reads and lists one entry per CDR3 protein. The sample has almost 500,000 distinct CDR3 sequences; approximately 13% are singletons. Sequencing used PBMCs from the stem cell graft donor, obtained from the stem cell graft. These TCRs come from a human donor who donated a stem cell graft to a child with combined immunodeficiency.

This clonotype was detected many times. The chain combines TRBV12-3 or TRBV12-4 with TRBJ2-2; no firm D call. The CDR3 is made up of 13 amino acids. V was pared by 5 bases and J by 7 bases, with 11 bases between. CDR3 in DNA: TGTGCCAGCAGTACTACAGCAGGCGGGGAGCTGTTTTTT. As protein: CASSTTAGGELFF.

The V and J genes are TRBV5-1 and TRBJ2-1; D perhaps matches TRBD1 (5 bases). This CDR3 spans 16 amino acids. CDR1 and CDR2 from the germline V gene are SGHRS and YFSETQ. The ends were cut back, 1 base at V and 7 bases at J, with 18 bases in the middle. CDR3 amino acids: CASSLSMGLRNNEQFF. The CDR3 region has the DNA TGCGCCAGCAGCTTGAGTATGGGGCTTCGAAATAATGAGCAGTTCTTC.

The chain uses TRBV20-1 and TRBJ2-7; no clear D gene. Germline-derived CDR1 and CDR2 are DFQATT and SNEGSKA (reference sequence). CDR3 length equals 13 residues. The germline V and J ends were trimmed by 3 bases and 2 bases, with 11 bases remaining between them. CDR3 sequence (DNA): TGCAGTGCTAGTCTTGCTAGGGCCTACGAGCAGTACTTC. Translated: CSASLARAYEQYF.

Note on this clonotype: Germline and junction disagree at one end, which may indicate a read error. The rearrangement links TRBV30 to TRBJ2-1, with TRBD1 identical over 8 bases. Germline loops: CDR1 GTSNPN, CDR2 SVGIG (reference sequence). The CDR3 is 10 amino acids. CDR3 region: CAWSRDRNGF. The CDR3 region has the DNA TGTGCCTGGAGTAGGGACAGGAACGGGTTC.

This sequence joins TRBV25-1 and TRBJ2-4; TRBD1 matches at 12 bases. Trimming at V came to 6 bases and at J to 8 bases, leaving 8 bases not matched to a gene. CDR1 is MGHDK, CDR2 SYGVNS, per germline. This CDR3 is 15 amino acids long. The CDR3 sequence: CASSPRDRGQDIQYF. DNA for the CDR3: TGTGCCAGCAGCCCTCGGGACAGGGGGCAGGACATTCAGTACTTC.

This clonotype appeared many times. This chain links TRBV28 with TRBJ2-3, with 11 bases matching TRBD1. The CDR3 is made up of 15 amino acids. Germline V CDR1 and CDR2: MDHEN, SYDVKM. J gave up 2 bases and V 5 bases, and 3 bases lay outside the gene matches. The CDR3 bases are TGTGCCAGCAGTAAGGACAGGGGGCTCACAGATACGCAGTATTTT. Translating it yields CASSKDRGLTDTQYF.

The chain is built from TRBV5-1 and TRBJ2-1, with 8 nucleotides matching TRBD2. This CDR3 contains 16 residues. Germline CDR1 reads SGHRS; CDR2 reads YFSETQ. With 4 bases clipped from V and 6 bases from J, the junction kept 12 bases outside the gene matches. CDR3 residues: CASSVSGSRPANEQFF. The CDR3 region has the DNA TGCGCCAGCAGCGTGAGCGGGAGTAGGCCGGCCAATGAGCAGTTCTTC.

This sequence joins TRBV4-2 and TRBJ1-5; maybe TRBD1 (6 bases). CDR1 is LGHNA and CDR2 is YNFKEQ in the germline V gene. This CDR3 has 16 residues. Trimming removed 0 bases from V and 1 base from J, with 10 bases in between. The CDR3 here is CASSQDRTGSNQPQHF. As DNA, the CDR3 is TGTGCCAGCAGCCAAGATCGAACAGGGAGCAATCAGCCCCAGCATTTT.

This clonotype was observed a handful of times. The chain employs TRBV6-2 or TRBV6-3 and TRBJ2-1, with 7 bases fitting TRBD1. This CDR3 comprises 16 residues. From germline, CDR1 is MNHEY and CDR2 SVGEGT. V lost 6 bases, J lost 7 bases, and 15 bases stayed unmatched. In nucleotides, the CDR3 is TGTGCCAGCAGACGGGCCTACGGGACAGCTAAGAATGAGCAGTTCTTC. This sequence encodes CASRRAYGTAKNEQFF.

This clonotype was seen many times. The gene calls are TRBV27 and TRBJ2-2; 7 bases line up with TRBD1. The V and J ends lost 3 bases and 4 bases, in that order; junction bases with no gene match: 5. CDR3 size: 15 residues. CDR1 and CDR2 (germline): MNHEY, SMNVEV (reference sequence). The CDR3 region has the DNA TGTGCCAGCAGTTTGAGGGGGCGCATCACCGGGGAGCTGTTTTTT. Its protein product is CASSLRGRITGELFF.

The V call is TRBV29-1, the J call TRBJ2-5; perhaps D is TRBD1 or TRBD2 (5 bases each). From germline, CDR1 is SQVTM and CDR2 ANQGSEA. Deletions cut 4 bases from V and 1 base from J, with 19 bases between. This CDR3 is built from 16 residues. The CDR3 DNA is TGCAGCGTTGTTGATTGGGGGACGGGGACCCAAGAGACCCAGTACTTC. It codes for CSVVDWGTGTQETQYF.

This rearrangement joins TRBV6-2 or TRBV6-3 to TRBJ2-3; 8 bases are shared with TRBD2. V trimming: 6 bases; J trimming: 5 bases; junction bases outside the gene matches: 13. The CDR3 extends over 16 amino acids. Germline V gene sequence: CDR1 MNHEY, CDR2 SVGEGT. CDR3 coding DNA: TGTGCCAGCAGGACTAGCGCCGAAAACAAACAAGATACGCAGTATTTT. As protein: CASRTSAENKQDTQYF.

The chain employs TRBV5-1 and TRBJ2-7; 7 bases agree with TRBD1. The CDR3 spans 16 residues. Trimming removed 4 bases from V and 5 bases from J; junction bases left unmatched: 15. CDR1 and CDR2 (germline): SGHRS, YFSETQ. CDR3 region: CASSTPRTGGFDEQYF. DNA for the CDR3: TGCGCCAGCAGCACGCCTAGGACAGGAGGTTTCGACGAGCAGTACTTC.

Many counts were recorded for this clonotype. This chain joins TRBV29-1 and TRBJ2-1, with a weak D call TRBD2 (5 bases). Per germline, CDR1 SQVTM and CDR2 ANQGSEA. V was pared by 5 bases and J by 0 bases, with 11 bases between. The CDR3 contains 14 residues. CDR3 loop: CSVSTRLSYNEQFF. The CDR3 DNA sequence: TGCAGCGTTTCAACTAGGCTCTCCTACAATGAGCAGTTCTTC.

This clonotype has more than one count but fewer than ten. The chain joins TRBV24-1 to TRBJ2-2; 12 nucleotides align to TRBD2. After removal of 1 base from V and 3 bases from J, the junction contained 5 bases not matched to a gene. Germline CDR1 and CDR2: KGHDR and SFDVKD. The CDR3 contains 18 residues. This CDR3 reads CATSDLASGRADTGELFF. The CDR3 DNA reads TGTGCCACCAGTGATTTAGCTAGCGGGAGGGCCGACACCGGGGAGCTGTTTTTT.

V is TRBV20-1 and J is TRBJ2-1, with D hard to call. CDR1 and CDR2 (germline): DFQATT, SNEGSKA (reference sequence). The ends were cut back, 0 bases at V and 7 bases at J, with 7 bases in the middle. This CDR3 has 12 residues. As DNA, the CDR3 is TGCAGTGCTAGAGATGTTGGGAATGAGCAGTTCTTC. Protein sequence: CSARDVGNEQFF.

Many counts were recorded for this clonotype. The V and J genes are TRBV20-1 and TRBJ2-5, with a tentative D call TRBD1 (6 bases). Trimming shortened V by 1 base and J by 2 bases, and 17 bases separated the two germline ends. CDR3 length: 16 residues. From germline, CDR1 is DFQATT and CDR2 SNEGSKA (reference sequence). In DNA, the CDR3 is TGCAGTGCTAGAGTCCCGGGACATTGGGGACAAGAGACCCAGTACTTC. Translated, it gives CSARVPGHWGQETQYF.

The chain uses TRBV10-3 and TRBJ2-4; a possible D gene is TRBD2 (5 bases). The CDR3 length is 15 residues. From germline, CDR1 is ENHRY and CDR2 SYGVKD. Trimming stripped 3 bases from V and 0 bases from J, with 9 bases between. This CDR3 reads CAISDRGLAKNIQYF. In DNA, the CDR3 is TGTGCCATCAGTGATCGAGGGCTAGCCAAAAACATTCAGTACTTC.

Ten or more counts support this clonotype. The J gene is TRBJ2-5, the V gene TRBV5-6, with D tentatively TRBD1 (6 bases). Trimming took off 4 bases at V and 5 bases at J, with 18 bases between the two ends. The CDR3 has 15 residues. Germline V CDR1 and CDR2: SGHDT, YYEEEE. The CDR3 coding sequence is TGTGCCAGCAGCCCCCAACAGGGATATGGGGAGACCCAGTACTTC. Encoded protein: CASSPQQGYGETQYF. The whole variable domain, filled in from reference TRBV5-6 and TRBJ2-5, reads DAGVTQSPTHLIKTRGQQVTLRCSPKSGHDTVSWYQQALGQGPQFIFQYYEEEERQRGNFPDRFSGHQFPNYSSELNVNALLLGDSALYLCASSPQQGYGETQYFGPGTRLLVL.

The chain links TRBV3-1 to TRBJ2-3; D perhaps matches TRBD1 (5 bases). Germline V gives CDR1 LGHDT, CDR2 YNNKEL (reference sequence). V was cut by 1 base and J by 1 base, with 9 bases left in between. There are 15 residues in the CDR3. CDR3 sequence (DNA): TGTGCCAGCAGCCAAGTCCCCAGGGGCACAGATACGCAGTATTTT. Amino acid sequence: CASSQVPRGTDTQYF.

There are many counts of this clonotype. The chain couples TRBV20-1 to TRBJ2-3; either TRBD1 or TRBD2 may fit D (5 bases each). Germline CDR1 and CDR2: DFQATT and SNEGSKA (reference sequence). There are 15 residues in the CDR3. The ends were cut back, 4 bases at V and 4 bases at J, with 18 bases in the middle. DNA of the CDR3: TGCAGTGCTACGCCAATTATGGGGGTGGCAGATACGCAGTATTTT. Its protein product is CSATPIMGVADTQYF.

This clonotype was seen many times. This chain connects TRBV29-1 to TRBJ1-2; perhaps TRBD1 as D (6 bases). Germline assignment: CDR1 SQVTM and CDR2 ANQGSEA. The CDR3 loop spans 14 amino acids. V lost 4 bases, J lost 4 bases, and 16 bases lay in between. CDR3 nucleotides: TGCAGCGTTGGTGCGGAGCAGGGGAGCTATGGCTACACCTTC. It codes for CSVGAEQGSYGYTF.

This clonotype was picked up a small number of times. The chain uses TRBV7-9 and TRBJ2-1; 8 bases align to TRBD1. The V gene end was trimmed by 1 base and the J gene end by 0 bases; junction bases not matched to a gene: 14. The CDR3 totals 20 residues. Germline CDR1 is SEHNR and CDR2 is FQNEAQ (reference sequence). The CDR3 DNA follows: TGTGCCAGCAGCTTAGACCAACAGGGGGGAGGCCTGAGCTCCTACAATGAGCAGTTCTTC. Translating gives CASSLDQQGGGLSSYNEQFF.

This clonotype was detected only a few times. This chain uses TRBV9 with TRBJ2-5; 13 nucleotides align to TRBD2. Germline V gene lookup returns CDR1 SGDLS and CDR2 YYNGEE. Trimming cost V 3 bases and J 5 bases; bases outside gene matches: 7. The CDR3 is 16 residues long. The CDR3 nucleotides are TGTGCCAGCAGCGCCGGACTAGCGGGAGAAGTGGAGACCCAGTACTTC. Translated, it gives CASSAGLAGEVETQYF. Using reference TRBV9 and TRBJ2-5 for the parts outside the CDR3, the full variable domain is DSGVTQTPKHLITATGQRVTLRCSPRSGDLSVYWYQQSLDQGLQFLIQYYNGEERAKGNILERFSAQQFPDLHSELNLSSLELGDSALYFCASSAGLAGEVETQYFGPGTRLLVL.

This clonotype was detected a few times. The J gene is TRBJ2-3, the V gene TRBV20-1; D uncertain. The V end was cut by 5 bases, the J end by 0 bases, with 12 bases between. The CDR3 length is 14 residues. Germline values: CDR1 DFQATT, CDR2 SNEGSKA (reference sequence). CDR3 loop: CSALRPGSTDTQYF. CDR3 coding DNA: TGCAGTGCTCTCCGGCCAGGTAGCACAGATACGCAGTATTTT.